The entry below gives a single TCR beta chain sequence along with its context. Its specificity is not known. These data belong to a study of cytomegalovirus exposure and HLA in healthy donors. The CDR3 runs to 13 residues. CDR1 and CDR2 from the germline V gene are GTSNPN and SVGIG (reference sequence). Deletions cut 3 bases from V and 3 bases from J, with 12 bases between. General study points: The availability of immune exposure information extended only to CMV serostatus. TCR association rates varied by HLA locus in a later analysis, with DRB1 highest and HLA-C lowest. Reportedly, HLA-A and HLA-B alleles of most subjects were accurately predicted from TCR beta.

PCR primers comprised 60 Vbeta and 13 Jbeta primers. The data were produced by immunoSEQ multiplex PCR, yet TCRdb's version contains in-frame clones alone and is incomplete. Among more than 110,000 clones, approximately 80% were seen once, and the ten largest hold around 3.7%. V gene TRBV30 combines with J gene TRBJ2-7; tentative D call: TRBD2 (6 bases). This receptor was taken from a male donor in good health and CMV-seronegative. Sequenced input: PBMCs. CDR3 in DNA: TGTGCCTGGAGCGACGGCGGGATCTACGAGCAGTACTTC. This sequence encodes CAWSDGGIYEQYF. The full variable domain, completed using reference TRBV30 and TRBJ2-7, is SQTIHQWPATLVQPVGSPLSLECTVEGTSNPNLYWYRQAAGRGLQLLFYSVGIGQISSEVPQNLSASRPQDRQFILSSKKLLLSDSGFYLCAWSDGGIYEQYFGPGTRLTVT.